Below, 10 T cell receptor beta chains from the same sample are listed, as sequenced in a study of control samples from healthy donors and cancer patients. Sequenced by immunoSEQ multiplex PCR; TCRdb stores in-frame clones only, minus some. Of approximately 160,000 clones listed, around 90% are singletons. Sequenced material: blood. The receptors come from a woman in her thirties or forties in good health.

This clone has a single count. DNA for the CDR3: TGTGCCAGCAGCCCTTCGACAGGGAATACTGGGGCCAACGTCCTGACTTTC. Translated, it gives CASSPSTGNTGANVLTF. V is TRBV3-1 (or the pseudogene TRBV3-2) and J is TRBJ2-6, with 7 bases that match TRBD1. V shed 4 bases and J 2 bases; nucleotides not matched to a gene: 8. Germline assignment: CDR1 LGHDT and CDR2 YNNKEL (reference sequence). This CDR3 has 17 residues.

V gene TRBV4-1 combines with J gene TRBJ2-3; D might be TRBD1 (6 bases). The ends were cut back, 4 bases at V and 2 bases at J, with 19 bases in the middle. Germline V lookup: CDR1 MGHRA, CDR2 YSYEKL. The CDR3 totals 17 residues. Written as DNA, the CDR3 is TGCGCCAGCAGCCCTACACCGCCGGGACATGACACAGATACGCAGTATTTT. Amino acid sequence: CASSPTPPGHDTDTQYF.

This sequence joins TRBV21-1 and TRBJ2-6; the tabulated D call, TRBD1, remains unverified against the DNA. TRBV21-1 is recorded as a pseudogene. CDR3 length: 17 residues. This CDR3 is CASSKVRGGCGANVLTF. The DNA for the CDR3 is TGTGCCAGCAGCAAAGTCAGGGGCGGTTGTGGGGCCAACGTCCTGACTTTC.

The genes are TRBV2 and TRBJ1-2; 10 bases line up with TRBD1. The V gene end was trimmed by 10 bases and the J gene end by 7 bases; junction bases not matched to a gene: 9. The CDR3 consists of 13 residues. Germline values: CDR1 SNHLY, CDR2 FYNNEI. The CDR3 nucleotides are TGTGCCACAACCGGGACAGGGGAGGGTGGCTACACCTTC. As protein: CATTGTGEGGYTF.

This chain uses TRBV6-5 with TRBJ2-2, with D unclear. The CDR3 consists of 16 residues. In germline, CDR1 is MNHEY, CDR2 SVGAGI. V lost 0 bases, J lost 2 bases, and 10 bases lay in between. The DNA for the CDR3 is TGTGCCAGCAGTTACTCGATGGCAGATAACACCGGGGAGCTGTTTTTT. It specifies CASSYSMADNTGELFF.

This sequence joins TRBV10-3 and TRBJ1-2; TRBD1 aligns across 7 bases. The germline V gene encodes CDR1 ENHRY and CDR2 SYGVKD. This CDR3 is built from 13 residues. J lost 6 bases, V lost 6 bases, and 7 bases had no gene match. The CDR3 nucleotides read TGTGCCATCAGGGCAGGGGGGTCTAATGGCTACACCTTC. This encodes CAIRAGGSNGYTF.

The gene calls are TRBV7-9 and TRBJ2-7; D gene ambiguous. The germline V gene encodes CDR1 SEHNR and CDR2 FQNEAQ (reference sequence). V was shortened by 5 bases and J by 3 bases, with 11 bases between the two germline ends. CDR3 length equals 13 residues. The CDR3 reads CASSHIPDYEQYF. DNA of the CDR3: TGTGCCAGCAGCCATATACCAGACTACGAGCAGTACTTC.

The chain recombines TRBV7-9 with TRBJ2-2; D gene uncertain. The V gene lost 5 bases and the J gene lost 5 bases, with 6 bases spanning the gap. Germline assignment: CDR1 SEHNR and CDR2 FQNEAQ (reference sequence). The CDR3 is 12 residues long. The CDR3 nucleotides are TGTGCCAGCAGCCCGAGTACCGGGGAGCTGTTTTTT. This translates into CASSPSTGELFF.

V usage is TRBV19 and J usage is TRBJ2-7, with unresolved D. The CDR3 loop spans 14 amino acids. Germline CDR1 is LNHDA and CDR2 is SQIVND (reference sequence). The ends were cut back, 3 bases at V and 6 bases at J, with 15 bases in the middle. CDR3 coding DNA: TGTGCCAGTAGTATGGGGAACAATCCCTGCGAGCAGTACTTC. It yields the protein CASSMGNNPCEQYF.

The chain carries TRBV6-4 and TRBJ1-1; D uncertain. The V end was cut by 6 bases, the J end by 0 bases, with 8 bases between. Germline CDR1 is MRHNA and CDR2 is SNTAGT. This CDR3 spans 13 amino acids. The CDR3 spells CASSMEMNTEAFF. Here the CDR3 DNA reads TGTGCCAGCAGCATGGAGATGAACACTGAAGCTTTCTTT.